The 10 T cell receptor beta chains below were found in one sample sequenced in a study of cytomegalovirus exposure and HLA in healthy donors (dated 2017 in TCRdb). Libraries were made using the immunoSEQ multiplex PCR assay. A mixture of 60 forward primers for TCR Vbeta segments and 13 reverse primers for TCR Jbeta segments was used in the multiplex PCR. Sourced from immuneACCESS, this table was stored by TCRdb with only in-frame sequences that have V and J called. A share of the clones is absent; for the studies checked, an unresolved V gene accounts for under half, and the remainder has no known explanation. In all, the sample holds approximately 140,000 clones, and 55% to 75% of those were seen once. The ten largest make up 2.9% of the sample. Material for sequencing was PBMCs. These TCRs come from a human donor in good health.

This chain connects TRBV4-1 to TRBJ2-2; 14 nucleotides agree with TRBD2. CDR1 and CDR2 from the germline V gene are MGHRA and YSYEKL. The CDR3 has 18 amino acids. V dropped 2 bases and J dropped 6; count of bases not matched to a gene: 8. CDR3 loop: CASSQPIGTSGSSGELFF. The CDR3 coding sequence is TGCGCCAGCAGCCAACCTATAGGGACTAGCGGGAGTTCCGGGGAGCTGTTTTTT.

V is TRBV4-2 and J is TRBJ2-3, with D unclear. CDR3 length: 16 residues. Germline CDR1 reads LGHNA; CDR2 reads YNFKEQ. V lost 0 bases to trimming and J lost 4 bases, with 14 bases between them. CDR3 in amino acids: CASSQDRGSAADTQYF. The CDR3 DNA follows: TGTGCCAGCAGCCAAGACCGAGGATCAGCAGCAGATACGCAGTATTTT.

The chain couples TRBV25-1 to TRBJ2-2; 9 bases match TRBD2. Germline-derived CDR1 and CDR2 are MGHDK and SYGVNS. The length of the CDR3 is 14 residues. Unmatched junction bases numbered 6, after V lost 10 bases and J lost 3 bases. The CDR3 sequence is CAMSGGRDTGELFF. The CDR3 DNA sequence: TGTGCCATGAGCGGGGGGAGGGACACCGGGGAGCTGTTTTTT.

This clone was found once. CDR3 residues: CAISEDLGTSGRSSYNEQFF. Here the CDR3 DNA reads TGTGCCATCAGTGAAGATTTGGGGACTAGCGGGAGGTCCTCCTACAATGAGCAGTTCTTC. The chain couples TRBV10-3 to TRBJ2-1; 15 bases are shared with TRBD2. The germline V gene encodes CDR1 ENHRY and CDR2 SYGVKD. Losses at the gene ends were 3 bases for V and 0 bases for J; bases not matched to a gene: 9. This CDR3 comprises 20 residues.

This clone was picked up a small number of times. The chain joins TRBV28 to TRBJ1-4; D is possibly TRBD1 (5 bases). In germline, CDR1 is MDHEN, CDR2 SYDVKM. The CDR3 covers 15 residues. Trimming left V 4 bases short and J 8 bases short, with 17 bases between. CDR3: CASSSQSMRGEKLFF. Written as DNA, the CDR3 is TGTGCCAGCAGTTCGCAATCGATGCGGGGGGAAAAACTGTTTTTT.

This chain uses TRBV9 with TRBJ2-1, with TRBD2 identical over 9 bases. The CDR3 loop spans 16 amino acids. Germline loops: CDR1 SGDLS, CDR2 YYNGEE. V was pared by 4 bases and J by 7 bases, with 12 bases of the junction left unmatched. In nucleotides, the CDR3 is TGTGCCAGCAGCTCGCCATTAGCGGGAGTAGGAAATGAGCAGTTCTTC. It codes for CASSSPLAGVGNEQFF.

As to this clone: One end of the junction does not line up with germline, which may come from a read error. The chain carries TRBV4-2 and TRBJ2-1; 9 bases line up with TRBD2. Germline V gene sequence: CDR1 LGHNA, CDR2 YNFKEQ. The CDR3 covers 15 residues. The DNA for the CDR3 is TGTGCCAGCAGGCTTAGCGGGGGACAATACAATGAGCAGCTCTTC. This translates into CASRLSGGQYNEQLF.

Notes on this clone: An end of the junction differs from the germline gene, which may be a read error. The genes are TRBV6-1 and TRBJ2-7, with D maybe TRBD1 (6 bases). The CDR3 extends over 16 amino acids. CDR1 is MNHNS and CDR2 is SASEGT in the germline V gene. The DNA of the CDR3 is TGTGCCAGCAGTGCCCCTTCACAGGGAACCGGTTACGAGCAGCACTTC. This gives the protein CASSAPSQGTGYEQHF.

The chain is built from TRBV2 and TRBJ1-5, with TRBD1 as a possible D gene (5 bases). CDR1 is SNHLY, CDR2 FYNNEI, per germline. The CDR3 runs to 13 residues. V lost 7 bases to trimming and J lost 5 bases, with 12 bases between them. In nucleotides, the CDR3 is TGTGCCAGCATTGGAGGGGACTATCAGCCCCAGCATTTT. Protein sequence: CASIGGDYQPQHF.

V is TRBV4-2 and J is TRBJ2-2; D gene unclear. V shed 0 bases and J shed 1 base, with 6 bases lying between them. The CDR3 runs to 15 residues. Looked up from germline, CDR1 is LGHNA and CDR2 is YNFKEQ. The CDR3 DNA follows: TGTGCCAGCAGCCAAGAAACAATGAACACCGGGGAGCTGTTTTTT. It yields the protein CASSQETMNTGELFF.